The TCR beta chain under discussion was sequenced for a study of radiation and T cells in renal cell carcinoma. This CDR3 spans 15 amino acids. CDR1 is MDHEN and CDR2 is SYDVKM in the germline V gene. V lost 5 bases, J lost 3 bases, and 4 bases stayed unmatched. Findings and limits, study-wide: In blood, top tumor clones expanded by 2 weeks, shrinking by 4.

Some clones are missing from TCRdb's copy, which holds only in-frame ones; the method was immunoSEQ multiplex PCR. The sample has about 170,000 clones, around 90% seen once. As regards this clone: What it binds is unknown.

Noted time point: blood 4 weeks post-SBRT, at nephrectomy. Treatment denoted: 15 Gy SBRT to primary tumor, nephrectomy 4 weeks later. Nephrectomy followed 15 Gy stereotactic body radiation by 4 weeks. Radiation-treated patients gave blood at baseline, week 2 and week 4. This renal cell carcinoma was of the clear cell type. This sample comprised blood, obtained from a patient whose treatment included radiotherapy and nephrectomy. The receptor was isolated from a woman aged 45 to 65 with renal cell carcinoma. V gene TRBV28 combines with J gene TRBJ2-7; 13 positions agree with TRBD2. CDR3 sequence (DNA): TGTGCCAGCAGTCCCCGACTAGCGGGGGGCTACGAGCAGTACTTC. It specifies CASSPRLAGGYEQYF.